A single T cell receptor beta chain is shown here with its context. The study reverse transcribed the entire isolated RNA, so it sequenced expressed TCRB transcripts. Libraries were prepared by immunoSEQ multiplex PCR; TCRdb keeps only in-frame clonotypes and omits some of them. The top ten clones hold more than 0.08% of a sample with 620,000 or so clones, 15% to 18% of them seen once. The sample is drawn from a study of beta chain features in type 1 diabetes. V lost 2 bases to trimming and J lost 4 bases, with 11 bases between them. Per the germline V gene, CDR1 is MNHEY and CDR2 is SMNVEV (reference sequence). The CDR3 spans 14 residues.

This sequence originates from a man aged 18 to 29 in good health. The sequencing sample was made of naive CD4+ T cells from blood. The V gene is TRBV27, the J gene TRBJ1-1, with a weak D call TRBD1 (6 bases). In nucleotides, the CDR3 is TGTGCCAGCAGTTTAGCAGGGGTCGCCACTGAAGCTTTCTTT. This sequence encodes CASSLAGVATEAFF.